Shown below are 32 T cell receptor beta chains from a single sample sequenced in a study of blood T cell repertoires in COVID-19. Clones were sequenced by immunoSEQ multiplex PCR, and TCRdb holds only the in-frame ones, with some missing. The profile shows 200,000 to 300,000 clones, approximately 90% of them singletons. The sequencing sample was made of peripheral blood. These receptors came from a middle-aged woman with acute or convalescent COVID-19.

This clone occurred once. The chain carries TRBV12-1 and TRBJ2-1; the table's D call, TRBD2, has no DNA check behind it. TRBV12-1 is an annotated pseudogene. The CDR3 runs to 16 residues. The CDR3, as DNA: TGTGCCAGCAACGCCACCCCGGGGGGAAGAGGCAATGAGCAGTTCTTC. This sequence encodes CASNATPGGRGNEQFF.

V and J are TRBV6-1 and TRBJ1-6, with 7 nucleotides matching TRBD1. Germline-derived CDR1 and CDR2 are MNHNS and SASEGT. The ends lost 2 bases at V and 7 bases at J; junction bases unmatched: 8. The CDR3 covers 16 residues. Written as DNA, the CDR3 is TGTGCCAGCAGTGAAATGACAGGGTACGGGAATTCACCCCTCCACTTT. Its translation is CASSEMTGYGNSPLHF.

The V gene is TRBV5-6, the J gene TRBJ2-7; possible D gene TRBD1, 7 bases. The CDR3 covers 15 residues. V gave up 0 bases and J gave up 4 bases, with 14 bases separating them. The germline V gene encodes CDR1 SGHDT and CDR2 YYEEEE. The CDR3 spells CASSLGGGTAYEQYV. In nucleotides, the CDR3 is TGTGCCAGCAGCTTGGGGGGCGGGACAGCTTACGAGCAGTACGTC.

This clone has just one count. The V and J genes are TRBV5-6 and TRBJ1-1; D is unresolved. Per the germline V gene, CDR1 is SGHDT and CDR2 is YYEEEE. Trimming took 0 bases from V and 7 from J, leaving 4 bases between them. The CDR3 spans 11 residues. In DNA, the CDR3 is TGTGCCAGCAGCTTGGGACTTGAAGCTTTCTTT. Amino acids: CASSLGLEAFF.

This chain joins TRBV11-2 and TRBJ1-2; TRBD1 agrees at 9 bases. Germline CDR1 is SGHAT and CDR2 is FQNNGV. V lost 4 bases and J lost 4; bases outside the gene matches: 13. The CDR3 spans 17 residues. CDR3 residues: CASSSPVRTGEVYGYTF. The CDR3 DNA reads TGTGCCAGCAGCTCCCCAGTCCGGACAGGGGAAGTCTATGGCTACACCTTC.

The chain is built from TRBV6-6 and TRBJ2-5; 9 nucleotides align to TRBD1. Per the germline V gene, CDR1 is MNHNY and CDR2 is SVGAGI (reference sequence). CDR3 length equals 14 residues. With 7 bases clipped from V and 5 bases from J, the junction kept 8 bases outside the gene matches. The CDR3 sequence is CASISGQGLETQYF. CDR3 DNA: TGTGCCAGCATCTCGGGACAGGGATTGGAGACCCAGTACTTC.

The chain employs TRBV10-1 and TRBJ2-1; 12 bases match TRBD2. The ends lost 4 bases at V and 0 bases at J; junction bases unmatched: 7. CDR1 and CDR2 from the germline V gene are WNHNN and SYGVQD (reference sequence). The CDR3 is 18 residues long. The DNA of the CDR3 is TGCGCCAGCAGTGGACGACTAGCGGGGGAGAGCTCCTACAATGAGCAGTTCTTC. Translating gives CASSGRLAGESSYNEQFF.

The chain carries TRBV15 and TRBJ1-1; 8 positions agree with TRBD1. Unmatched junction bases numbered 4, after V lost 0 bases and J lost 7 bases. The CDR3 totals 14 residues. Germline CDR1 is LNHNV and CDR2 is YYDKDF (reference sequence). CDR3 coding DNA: TGTGCCACCAGCAGAGATCAACAGGGGGGTGAAGCTTTCTTT. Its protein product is CATSRDQQGGEAFF.

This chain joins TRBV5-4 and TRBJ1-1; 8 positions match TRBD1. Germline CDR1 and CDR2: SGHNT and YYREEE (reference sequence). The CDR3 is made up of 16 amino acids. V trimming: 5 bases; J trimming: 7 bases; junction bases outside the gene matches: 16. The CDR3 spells CASSPTLDRARSEAFF. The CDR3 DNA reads TGTGCCAGCAGTCCAACCCTGGACAGGGCGAGGAGTGAAGCTTTCTTT.

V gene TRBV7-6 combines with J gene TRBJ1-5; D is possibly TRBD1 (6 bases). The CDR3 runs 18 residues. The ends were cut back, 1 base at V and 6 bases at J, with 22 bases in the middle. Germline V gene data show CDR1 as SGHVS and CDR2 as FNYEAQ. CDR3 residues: CASSLGAGAGRVGQPQHF. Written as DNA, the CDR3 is TGTGCCAGCAGCTTAGGGGCGGGGGCAGGGCGCGTGGGTCAGCCCCAGCATTTT. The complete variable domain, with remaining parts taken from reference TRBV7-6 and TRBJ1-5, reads GAGVSQSPRYKVTKRGQDVALRCDPISGHVSLYWYRQALGQGPEFLTYFNYEAQQDKSGLPNDRFSAERPEGSISTLTIQRTEQRDSAMYRCASSLGAGAGRVGQPQHFGDGTRLSIL.

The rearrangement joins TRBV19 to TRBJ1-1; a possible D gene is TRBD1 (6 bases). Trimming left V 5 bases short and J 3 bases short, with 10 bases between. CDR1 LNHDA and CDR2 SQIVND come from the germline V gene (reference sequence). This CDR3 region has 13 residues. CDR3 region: CASSRQGYTEAFF. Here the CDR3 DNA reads TGTGCCAGTAGTCGCCAGGGGTACACTGAAGCTTTCTTT. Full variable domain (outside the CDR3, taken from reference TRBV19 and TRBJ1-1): DGGITQSPKYLFRKEGQNVTLSCEQNLNHDAMYWYRQDPGQGLRLIYYSQIVNDFQKGDIAEGYSVSREKKESFPLTVTSAQKNPTAFYLCASSRQGYTEAFFGQGTRLTVV.

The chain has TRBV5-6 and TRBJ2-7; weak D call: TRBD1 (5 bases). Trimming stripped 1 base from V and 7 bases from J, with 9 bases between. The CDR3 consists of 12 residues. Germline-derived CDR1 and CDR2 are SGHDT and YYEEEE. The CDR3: CASSLRTTEQYV. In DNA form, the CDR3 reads TGTGCCAGCAGCTTGCGGACAACAGAGCAGTACGTC.

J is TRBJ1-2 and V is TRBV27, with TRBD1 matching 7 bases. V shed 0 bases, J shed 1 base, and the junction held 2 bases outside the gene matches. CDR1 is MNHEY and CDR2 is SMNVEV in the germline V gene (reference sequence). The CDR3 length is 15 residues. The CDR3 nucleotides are TGTGCCAGCAGTTTATCGGGACAGCTTAACTATGGCTACACCTTC. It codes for CASSLSGQLNYGYTF.

The CDR3 loop reads CASSPGGTEAFF. In DNA, the CDR3 is TGTGCCAGCAGCCCCGGGGGCACTGAAGCTTTCTTT. The chain joins TRBV6-6 to TRBJ1-1, with D possibly being TRBD1 (5 bases). The CDR3 runs to 12 residues. Trimming removed 6 bases from V and 4 bases from J, with 9 bases in between. CDR1 and CDR2 from the germline V gene are MNHNY and SVGAGI (reference sequence).

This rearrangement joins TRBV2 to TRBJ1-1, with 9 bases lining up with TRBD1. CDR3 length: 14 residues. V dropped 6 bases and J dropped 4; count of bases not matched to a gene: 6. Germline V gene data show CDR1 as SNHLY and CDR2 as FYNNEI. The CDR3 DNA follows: TGTGCCAGCAGGATGACAGGGGGTAGCACTGAAGCTTTCTTT. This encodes CASRMTGGSTEAFF.

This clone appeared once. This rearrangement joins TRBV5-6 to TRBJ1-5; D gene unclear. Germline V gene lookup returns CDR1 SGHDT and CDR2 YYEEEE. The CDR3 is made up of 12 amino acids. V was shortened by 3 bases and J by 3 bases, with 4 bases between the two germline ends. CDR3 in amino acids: CASSSNNQPQHF. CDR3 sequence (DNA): TGTGCCAGCAGCTCAAACAATCAGCCCCAGCATTTT.

CDR3 protein: CASSIGGIAANTEAFF. In DNA form, the CDR3 reads TGTGCCAGTAGTATAGGGGGGATAGCGGCGAACACTGAAGCTTTCTTT. The genes are TRBV19 and TRBJ1-1; a possible D gene is TRBD1 (5 bases). The CDR3 extends over 16 amino acids. Germline CDR1 reads LNHDA; CDR2 reads SQIVND (reference sequence). Trimming stripped 1 base from V and 1 base from J, with 13 bases between.

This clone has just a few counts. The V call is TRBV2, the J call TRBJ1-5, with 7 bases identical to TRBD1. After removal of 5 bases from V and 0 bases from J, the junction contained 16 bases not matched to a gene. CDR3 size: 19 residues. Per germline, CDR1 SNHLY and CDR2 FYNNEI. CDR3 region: CASSISTGTSLYSNQPQHF. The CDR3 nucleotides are TGTGCCAGCAGTATATCGACAGGGACTAGCCTATATAGCAATCAGCCCCAGCATTTT.

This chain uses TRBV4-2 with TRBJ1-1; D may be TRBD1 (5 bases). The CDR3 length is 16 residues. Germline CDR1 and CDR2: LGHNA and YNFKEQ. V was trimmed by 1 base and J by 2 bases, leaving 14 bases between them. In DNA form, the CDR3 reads TGTGCCAGCAGCCAAGCCCACAGGTTAGGAAACACTGAAGCTTTCTTT. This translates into CASSQAHRLGNTEAFF.

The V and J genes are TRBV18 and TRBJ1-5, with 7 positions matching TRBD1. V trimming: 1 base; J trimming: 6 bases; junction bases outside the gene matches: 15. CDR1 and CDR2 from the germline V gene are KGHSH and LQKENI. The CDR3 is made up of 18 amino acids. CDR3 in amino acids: CASSPRLGAGSGGQPQHF. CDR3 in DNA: TGTGCCAGCTCACCACGATTGGGGGCAGGTTCAGGGGGTCAGCCCCAGCATTTT.

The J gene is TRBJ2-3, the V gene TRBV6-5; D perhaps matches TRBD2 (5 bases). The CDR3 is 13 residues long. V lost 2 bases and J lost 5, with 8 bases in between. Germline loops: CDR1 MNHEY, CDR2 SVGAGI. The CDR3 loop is CASSYEGGDTQYF. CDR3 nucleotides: TGTGCCAGCAGTTACGAGGGTGGAGATACGCAGTATTTT.

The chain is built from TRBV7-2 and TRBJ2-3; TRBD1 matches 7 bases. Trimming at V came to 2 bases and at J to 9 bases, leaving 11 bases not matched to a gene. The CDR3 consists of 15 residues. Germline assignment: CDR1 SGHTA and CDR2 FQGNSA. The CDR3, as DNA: TGTGCCAGCAGCTTACGGCAGGGGGTTCGAGGGACGCAGTATTTT. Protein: CASSLRQGVRGTQYF.

The CDR3 DNA is TGCAGCGTTGCGCCGGGGTCAGCCGGGGAGCTGTTTTTT. Its translation: CSVAPGSAGELFF. The chain is built from TRBV29-1 and TRBJ2-2; a possible D gene is TRBD2 (5 bases). This CDR3 contains 13 residues. CDR1 and CDR2 from the germline V gene are SQVTM and ANQGSEA. Trimming left V 4 bases short and J 6 bases short, with 12 bases between.

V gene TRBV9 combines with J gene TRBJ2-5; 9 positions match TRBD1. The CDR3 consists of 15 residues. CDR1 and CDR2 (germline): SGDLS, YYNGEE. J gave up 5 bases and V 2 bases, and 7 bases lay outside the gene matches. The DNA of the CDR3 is TGTGCCAGCAGCGTGGCCACAGGGGGCGCGGAGACCCAGTACTTC. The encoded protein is CASSVATGGAETQYF.

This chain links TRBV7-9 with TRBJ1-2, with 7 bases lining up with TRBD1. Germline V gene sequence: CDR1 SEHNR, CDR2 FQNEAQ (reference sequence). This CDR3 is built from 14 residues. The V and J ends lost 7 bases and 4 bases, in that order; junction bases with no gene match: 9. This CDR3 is CASIPPAGGYGYTF. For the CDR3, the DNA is TGTGCCAGCATCCCCCCGGCAGGGGGCTATGGCTACACCTTC.

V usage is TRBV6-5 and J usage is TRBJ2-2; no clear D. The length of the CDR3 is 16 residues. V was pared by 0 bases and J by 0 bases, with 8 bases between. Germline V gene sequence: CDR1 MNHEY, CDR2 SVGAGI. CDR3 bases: TGTGCCAGCAGTTACTCGACCAGGCCGAACACCGGGGAGCTGTTTTTT. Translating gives CASSYSTRPNTGELFF.

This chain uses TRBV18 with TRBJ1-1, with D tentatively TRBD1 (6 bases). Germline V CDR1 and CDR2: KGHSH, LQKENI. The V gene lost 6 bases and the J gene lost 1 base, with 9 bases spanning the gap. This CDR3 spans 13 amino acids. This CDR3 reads CASSLGANTEAFF. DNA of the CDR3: TGTGCCAGCTCCCTGGGGGCGAACACTGAAGCTTTCTTT.

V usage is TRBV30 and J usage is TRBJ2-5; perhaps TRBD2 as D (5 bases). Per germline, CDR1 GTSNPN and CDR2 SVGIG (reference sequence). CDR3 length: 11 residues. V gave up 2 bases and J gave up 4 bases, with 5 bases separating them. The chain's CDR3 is CAWSRGETQYF. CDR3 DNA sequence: TGTGCCTGGAGTCGGGGAGAGACCCAGTACTTC.

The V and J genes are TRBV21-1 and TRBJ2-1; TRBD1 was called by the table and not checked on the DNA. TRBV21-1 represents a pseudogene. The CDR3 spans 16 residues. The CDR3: CASSNQDRERNNEQFF. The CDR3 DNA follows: TGTGCCAGCAGCAACCAGGACAGGGAAAGAAACAATGAGCAGTTCTTC.

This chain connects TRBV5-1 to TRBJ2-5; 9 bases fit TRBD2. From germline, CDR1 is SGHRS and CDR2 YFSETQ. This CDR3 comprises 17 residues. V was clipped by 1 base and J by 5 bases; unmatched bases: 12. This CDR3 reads CASSLLRGGRFGETQYF. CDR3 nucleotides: TGCGCCAGCAGCTTGTTGCGGGGGGGCCGGTTCGGGGAGACCCAGTACTTC.

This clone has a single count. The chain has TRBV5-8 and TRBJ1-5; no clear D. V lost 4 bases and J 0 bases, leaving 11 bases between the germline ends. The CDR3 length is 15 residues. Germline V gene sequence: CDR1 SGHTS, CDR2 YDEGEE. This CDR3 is CASSPTQNSNQPQHF. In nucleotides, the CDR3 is TGTGCCAGCAGCCCGACACAGAATAGCAATCAGCCCCAGCATTTT.

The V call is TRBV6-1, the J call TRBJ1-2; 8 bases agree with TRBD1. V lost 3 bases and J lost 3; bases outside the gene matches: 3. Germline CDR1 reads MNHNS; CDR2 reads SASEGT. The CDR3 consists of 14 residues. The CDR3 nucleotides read TGTGCCAGCAGTGAGGACAGGGAATACTATGGCTACACCTTC. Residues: CASSEDREYYGYTF.